This is a list of T cell receptor beta chains from one sample in a study of tumor and adjacent non-tumor tissue in lung cancer. TCRdb reprocessed the multiplex PCR reads with MiXCR, giving one entry per CDR3 protein. The repertoire holds around 200,000 distinct CDR3 sequences, with about 71% as singletons. Sequencing used lung tumor tissue. These receptors were taken from a man in his 60s with non-small cell lung cancer. Each CDR3 is given with its conserved first and last residue. Each record gives: CDR3 protein, CDR3 DNA, clone size, V gene, J gene, D gene. D genes are given only for firm matches. Clone size, where shown, is once, few, many, or a class for clones that have expanded.

CDR3: CASSDFHLEGGETQYF; DNA: TGCGCCAGCAGTGATTTTCACTTGGAGGGGGGTGAGACCCAGTACTTC; size: -; V: TRBV10-1; J: TRBJ2-5; D: -
CDR3: CTSSLMTGGYEQNF; DNA: TGTACCAGCAGCCTTATGACAGGGGGCTACGAGCAGAACTTC; size: -; V: TRBV11-3; J: TRBJ2-7; D: TRBD1
CDR3: CSVAEGAGPEIQYF; DNA: TGCAGTGTTGCCGAGGGGGCGGGCCCCGAGATCCAGTACTTC; size: -; V: TRBV20-1; J: TRBJ2-5; D: TRBD1
CDR3: CASIVCRVYSPLHF; DNA: TGCGCCAGCATTGTCTGCAGGGTTTATTCACCCCTCCACTTT; size: -; V: TRBV10-2; J: TRBJ1-6; D: -
CDR3: CMGGTGPTEAFF; DNA: TGCATGGGAGGGACAGGGCCCACTGAAGCTTTCTTT; size: -; V: TRBV20-1; J: TRBJ1-1; D: TRBD1
CDR3: CASSGHGLTKGNQPQHF; DNA: TGTGCCAGTAGTGGGCATGGCCTAACTAAAGGCAATCAGCCCCAGCATTTT; size: -; V: TRBV19; J: TRBJ1-5; D: -
CDR3: CNARAVKNPEAFF; DNA: TGCAATGCTAGAGCGGTCAAGAACCCTGAAGCTTTCTTT; size: -; V: TRBV20-1; J: TRBJ1-1; D: -
CDR3: CASILGAGDSDTQYF; DNA: TGTGCCAGCATCTTAGGAGCAGGAGACTCAGATACGCAGTATTTT; size: -; V: TRBV11-3; J: TRBJ2-3; D: -
CDR3: CASSSAWTGASETQYF; DNA: TGTGCCAGCAGCTCGGCGTGGACAGGGGCCTCAGAGACCCAGTACTTC; size: -; V: TRBV11-2; J: TRBJ2-5; D: TRBD1
CDR3: CASSVPLDGQGDETQYF; DNA: TGTGCCAGCAGTGTCCCACTAGACGGACAGGGGGACGAGACCCAGTACTTC; size: -; V: TRBV2; J: TRBJ2-5; D: TRBD1
CDR3: CASCIDLTGTVLAFF; DNA: TGTGCCAGTTGTATAGACCTTACCGGGACAGTGTTGGCTTTCTTT; size: -; V: TRBV19; J: TRBJ1-1; D: TRBD1
CDR3: CSARDPRQGATGELFF; DNA: TGCAGTGCTAGAGACCCACGACAGGGGGCCACCGGGGAGCTGTTTTTT; size: many; V: TRBV20-1; J: TRBJ2-2; D: TRBD1
CDR3: CARSLNPLEVGGHTDTQYF; DNA: TGTGCCAGGAGCTTAAATCCCCTGGAAGTCGGGGGCCACACAGATACGCAGTATTTT; size: -; V: TRBV11-3; J: TRBJ2-3; D: -
CDR3: CNARDLRLAGGSTGELFF; DNA: TGCAATGCTAGAGATCTTAGGCTAGCGGGGGGCAGCACCGGGGAGCTGTTTTTT; size: few; V: TRBV20-1; J: TRBJ2-2; D: TRBD2
CDR3: CASSHQLAGTETQYF; DNA: TGCGCCAGTAGCCATCAACTAGCGGGGACAGAAACGCAGTATTTT; size: -; V: TRBV4-1; J: TRBJ2-3; D: TRBD2
CDR3: CAWDRGPGAEAFF; DNA: TGTGCCTGGGACAGGGGGCCCGGTGCTGAAGCTTTCTTT; size: -; V: TRBV30; J: TRBJ1-1; D: TRBD1
CDR3: CASSLRTFGDERPYEQYF; DNA: TGTGCCAGCAGCTTGAGAACATTTGGGGACGAGAGGCCCTACGAGCAGTACTTC; size: -; V: TRBV11-2; J: TRBJ2-7; D: -
CDR3: CASGTGLVEGRNTQYF; DNA: TGTGCCAGCGGCACCGGACTAGTGGAGGGGCGAAATACGCAGTATTTT; size: -; V: TRBV11-2; J: TRBJ2-3; D: TRBD2
CDR3: CSVLDGASHHEQYF; DNA: TGCAGCGTTCTGGATGGGGCCAGCCATCACGAGCAGTACTTC; size: -; V: TRBV29-1; J: TRBJ2-7; D: -
CDR3: CSARDIWRTSTDTQYF; DNA: TGCAGTGCTAGAGATATTTGGCGAACTAGCACAGATACGCAGTATTTT; size: -; V: TRBV20-1; J: TRBJ2-3; D: -
CDR3: CSASMAGSSYNSPLHF; DNA: TGCAGTGCTAGCATGGCAGGGAGCTCCTACAATTCACCCCTCCACTTT; size: once; V: TRBV20-1; J: TRBJ1-6; D: -
CDR3: CSARPSSGKFSEQFF; DNA: TGCAGTGCTAGACCTTCGTCGGGGAAGTTTAGTGAGCAGTTCTTC; size: -; V: TRBV20-1; J: TRBJ2-1; D: -
CDR3: CASSHQDDGMDNEQLF; DNA: TGTGCCAGCAGCCACCAAGACGATGGCATGGACAATGAGCAGCTCTTC; size: -; V: TRBV11-2; J: TRBJ2-1; D: -
CDR3: CAGSQDLQGRGSGLYEQNF; DNA: TGCGCCGGCAGCCAAGATCTACAGGGAAGAGGTAGCGGTCTCTACGAGCAGAACTTC; size: -; V: TRBV4-3; J: TRBJ2-7; D: -
CDR3: CANSYGNREAGYTF; DNA: TGTGCCAACAGTTACGGGAACAGGGAGGCTGGCTACACCTTC; size: -; V: TRBV6-6; J: TRBJ1-2; D: -
CDR3: CASSPGRGGQPQHF; DNA: TGTGCCAGCAGCCCTGGCAGGGGGGGTCAGCCCCAGCATTTT; size: many; V: TRBV5-5; J: TRBJ1-5; D: TRBD1
CDR3: CSAKEGGGSTEAFF; DNA: TGCAGTGCTAAGGAGGGCGGGGGCTCCACTGAAGCTTTCTTT; size: few; V: TRBV20-1; J: TRBJ1-1; D: -
CDR3: CASSPWTTSGRNEQFF; DNA: TGTGCCAGCAGCCCCTGGACGACTAGCGGACGCAATGAGCAGTTCTTC; size: -; V: TRBV11-2; J: TRBJ2-1; D: TRBD2
CDR3: CSARGEIQEIQYF; DNA: TGCAGTGCAAGAGGGGAGATCCAAGAGATCCAGTACTTC; size: few; V: TRBV20-1; J: TRBJ2-5; D: -
CDR3: CASSLWGLNTDTQYF; DNA: TGTGCCAGCAGCCTGTGGGGCCTGAATACAGATACGCAGTATTTT; size: -; V: TRBV5-6; J: TRBJ2-3; D: -
CDR3: CANSLRTGHTDTQYF; DNA: TGTGCCAACAGCTTAAGGACAGGACACACAGATACGCAGTATTTT; size: -; V: TRBV11-3; J: TRBJ2-3; D: TRBD1
CDR3: CASSYLGTSGGDIQYF; DNA: TGTGCCAGCAGTTATCTCGGGACTAGCGGGGGAGACATTCAGTACTTC; size: many; V: TRBV6-5; J: TRBJ2-4; D: TRBD2
CDR3: CAWMAGREQYF; DNA: TGTGCCTGGATGGCTGGGCGCGAGCAGTACTTC; size: -; V: TRBV30; J: TRBJ2-7; D: -
CDR3: CASSNTGTAGDQYF; DNA: TGTGCCAGCAGTAATACTGGGACCGCGGGGGACCAGTACTTC; size: -; V: TRBV6-5; J: TRBJ2-5; D: TRBD2
CDR3: CSAVADYSNQPQLF; DNA: TGCAGTGCAGTGGCAGATTATAGCAATCAGCCCCAGCTTTTT; size: -; V: TRBV20-1; J: TRBJ1-5; D: -
CDR3: CASSLQTSPTSTDTQYF; DNA: TGCGCCAGTAGCCTCCAGACTAGCCCGACTTCCACAGATACGCAGTATTTT; size: -; V: TRBV4-3; J: TRBJ2-3; D: TRBD2
CDR3: CNAREGDNEQFF; DNA: TGCAATGCTAGAGAGGGAGACAATGAGCAGTTCTTC; size: -; V: TRBV20-1; J: TRBJ2-1; D: -
CDR3: CPNSYSRNQPQYF; DNA: TGTCCCAACAGTTACTCCCGGAATCAGCCCCAGTATTTT; size: -; V: TRBV6-5; J: TRBJ2-3; D: -
CDR3: CSDQKVEDRGVAFF; DNA: TGCAGTGATCAGAAAGTGGAGGACAGGGGAGTAGCTTTCTTT; size: -; V: TRBV20-1; J: TRBJ1-1; D: TRBD1
CDR3: CASTKSWSDTQYF; DNA: TGTGCCAGCACTAAAAGTTGGTCAGATACGCAGTATTTT; size: few; V: TRBV7-2; J: TRBJ2-3; D: -
CDR3: CASSRGQGDFGTEAFF; DNA: TGCGCCAGCAGCCGAGGACAGGGTGACTTCGGCACTGAAGCTTTCTTT; size: many; V: TRBV4-1; J: TRBJ1-1; D: TRBD1
CDR3: CASSLILAGEIQYF; DNA: TGTGCCAGCAGCTTAATACTAGCGGGGGAGATCCAGTACTTT; size: once; V: TRBV11-2; J: TRBJ2-5; D: TRBD2
CDR3: CASSQIEQGAHNYGYTF; DNA: TGCGCCAGCAGCCAAATCGAACAGGGGGCACATAACTATGGCTACACCTTC; size: -; V: TRBV4-1; J: TRBJ1-2; D: TRBD1